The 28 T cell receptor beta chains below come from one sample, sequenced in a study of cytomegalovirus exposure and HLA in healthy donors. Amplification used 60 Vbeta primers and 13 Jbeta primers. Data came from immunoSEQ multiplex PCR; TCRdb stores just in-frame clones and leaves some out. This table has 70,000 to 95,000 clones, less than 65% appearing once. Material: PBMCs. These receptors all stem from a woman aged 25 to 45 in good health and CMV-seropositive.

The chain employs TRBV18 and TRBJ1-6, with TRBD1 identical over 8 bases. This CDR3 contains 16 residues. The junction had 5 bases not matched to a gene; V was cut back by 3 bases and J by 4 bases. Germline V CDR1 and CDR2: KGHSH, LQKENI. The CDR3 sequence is CASSPQGAGYNSPLHF. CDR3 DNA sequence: TGTGCCAGCTCACCCCAGGGGGCGGGGTATAATTCACCCCTCCACTTT.

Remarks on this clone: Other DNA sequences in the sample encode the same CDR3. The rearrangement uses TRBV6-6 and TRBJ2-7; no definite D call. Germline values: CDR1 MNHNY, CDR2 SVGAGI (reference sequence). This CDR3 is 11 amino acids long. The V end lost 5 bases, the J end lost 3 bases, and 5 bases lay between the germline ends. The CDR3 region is CASSTSYEQYF. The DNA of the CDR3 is TGTGCCAGCAGTACCAGCTACGAGCAGTACTTC.

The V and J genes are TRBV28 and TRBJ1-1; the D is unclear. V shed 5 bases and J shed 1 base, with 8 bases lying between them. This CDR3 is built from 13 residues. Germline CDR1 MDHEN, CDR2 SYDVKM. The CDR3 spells CASSILANTEAFF. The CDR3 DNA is TGTGCCAGCAGTATCTTGGCGAACACTGAAGCTTTCTTT.

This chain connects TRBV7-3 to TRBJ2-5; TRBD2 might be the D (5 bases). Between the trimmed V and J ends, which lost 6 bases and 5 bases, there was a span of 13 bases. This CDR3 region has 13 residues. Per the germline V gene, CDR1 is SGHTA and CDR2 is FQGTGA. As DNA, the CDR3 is TGTGCCAGCAGTCCGCCGGGCGGGGAGACCCAGTACTTC. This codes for CASSPPGGETQYF.

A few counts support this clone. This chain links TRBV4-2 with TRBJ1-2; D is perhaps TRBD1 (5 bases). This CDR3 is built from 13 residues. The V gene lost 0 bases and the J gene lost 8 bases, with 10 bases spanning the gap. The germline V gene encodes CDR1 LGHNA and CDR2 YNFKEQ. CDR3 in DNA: TGTGCCAGCAGCCAAGATTGGGGGGAGGGCTACACCTTC. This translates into CASSQDWGEGYTF.

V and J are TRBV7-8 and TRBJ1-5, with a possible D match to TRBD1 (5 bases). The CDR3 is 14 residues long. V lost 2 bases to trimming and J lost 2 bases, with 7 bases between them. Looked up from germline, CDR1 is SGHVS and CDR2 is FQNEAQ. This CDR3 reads CASSLLGGNQPQHF. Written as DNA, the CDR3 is TGTGCCAGCAGCTTATTAGGGGGCAATCAGCCCCAGCATTTT.

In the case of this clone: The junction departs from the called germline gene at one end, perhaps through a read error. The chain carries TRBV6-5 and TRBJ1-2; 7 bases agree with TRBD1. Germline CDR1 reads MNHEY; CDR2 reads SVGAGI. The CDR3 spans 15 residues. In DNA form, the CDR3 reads TGTGCCAGCAGTTACTCATCTGACAGGGTCTATGGCTACCCCTTC. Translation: CASSYSSDRVYGYPF.

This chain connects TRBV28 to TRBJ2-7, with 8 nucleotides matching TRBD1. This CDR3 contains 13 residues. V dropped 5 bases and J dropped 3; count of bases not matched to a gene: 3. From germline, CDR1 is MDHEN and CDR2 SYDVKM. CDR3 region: CASSGQGGYEQYF. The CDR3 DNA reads TGTGCCAGCAGTGGACAGGGAGGCTACGAGCAGTACTTC.

The CDR3 DNA reads as TGTGCCAGCAGCAAACAGGGGGCCGTCGGGGAGCTGTTTTTT. Residues: CASSKQGAVGELFF. The chain couples TRBV7-3 to TRBJ2-2; TRBD1 agrees at 9 bases. The germline V gene encodes CDR1 SGHTA and CDR2 FQGTGA. V gave up 5 bases and J gave up 7 bases; unmatched junction bases: 5. The CDR3 covers 14 residues.

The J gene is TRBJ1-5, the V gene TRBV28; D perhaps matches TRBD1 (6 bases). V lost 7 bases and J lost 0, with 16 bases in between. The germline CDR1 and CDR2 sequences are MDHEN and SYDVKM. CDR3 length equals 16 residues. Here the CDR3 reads CASNRDGPYSNQPQHF. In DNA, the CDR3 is TGTGCCAGCAACAGGGACGGACCTTATAGCAATCAGCCCCAGCATTTT.

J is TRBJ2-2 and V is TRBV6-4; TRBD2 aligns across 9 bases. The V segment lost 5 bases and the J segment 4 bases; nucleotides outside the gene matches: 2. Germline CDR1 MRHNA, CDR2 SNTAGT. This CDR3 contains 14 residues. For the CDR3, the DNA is TGTGCCAGCAGTCCTAGCGGGGTCACCGGGGAGCTGTTTTTT. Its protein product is CASSPSGVTGELFF.

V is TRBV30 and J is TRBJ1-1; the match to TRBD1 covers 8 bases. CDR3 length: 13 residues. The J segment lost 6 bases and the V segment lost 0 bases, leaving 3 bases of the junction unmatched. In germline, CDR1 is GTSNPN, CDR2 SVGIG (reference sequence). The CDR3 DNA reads TGTGCCTGGAGTGTAGGGACAGGTGCTGAAGCTTTCTTT. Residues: CAWSVGTGAEAFF.

CDR3 sequence (DNA): TGTGCCAGCAGCTTAGCGGCAGGGTCTGGAAACACCATATATTTT. Protein sequence: CASSLAAGSGNTIYF. The genes are TRBV7-9 and TRBJ1-3; weak D call: TRBD1 (5 bases). The V end lost 0 bases, the J end lost 1 base, and 7 bases lay between the germline ends. This CDR3 contains 15 residues. CDR1 is SEHNR, CDR2 FQNEAQ, per germline (reference sequence).

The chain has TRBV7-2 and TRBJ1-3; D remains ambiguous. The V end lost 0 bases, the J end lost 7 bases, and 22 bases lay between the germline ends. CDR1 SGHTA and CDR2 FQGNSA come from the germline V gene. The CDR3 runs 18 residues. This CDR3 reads CASSLATAWRALSNTIYF. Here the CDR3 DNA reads TGTGCCAGCAGCTTAGCCACAGCATGGAGGGCCCTCTCTAACACCATATATTTT.

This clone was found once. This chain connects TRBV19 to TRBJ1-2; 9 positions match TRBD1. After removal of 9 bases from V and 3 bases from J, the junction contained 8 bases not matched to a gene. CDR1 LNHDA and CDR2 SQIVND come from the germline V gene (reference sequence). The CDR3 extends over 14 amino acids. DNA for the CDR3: TGTGCCAGCCATAGGACAGGGGAGGACTATGGCTACACCTTC. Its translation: CASHRTGEDYGYTF.

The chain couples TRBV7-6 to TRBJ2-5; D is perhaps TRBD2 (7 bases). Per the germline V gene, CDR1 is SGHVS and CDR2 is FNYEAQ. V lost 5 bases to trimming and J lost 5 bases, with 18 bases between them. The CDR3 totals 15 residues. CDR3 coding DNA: TGTGCCAGCAGCCGTGGGGGGGGGCCGAGGGAGACCCAGTACTTC. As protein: CASSRGGGPRETQYF.

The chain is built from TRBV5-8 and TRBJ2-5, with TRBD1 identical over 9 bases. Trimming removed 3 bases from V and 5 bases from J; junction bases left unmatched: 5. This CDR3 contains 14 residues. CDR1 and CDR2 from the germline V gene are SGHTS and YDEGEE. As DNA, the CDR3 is TGTGCCAGCAGCTACGGACAGGGGCGGGAGACCCAGTACTTC. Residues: CASSYGQGRETQYF.

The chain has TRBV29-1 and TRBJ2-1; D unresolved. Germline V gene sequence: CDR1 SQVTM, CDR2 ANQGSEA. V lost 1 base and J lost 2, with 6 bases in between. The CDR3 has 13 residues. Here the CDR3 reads CSVEGGAYNEQFF. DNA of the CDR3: TGCAGCGTTGAAGGAGGTGCCTACAATGAGCAGTTCTTC.

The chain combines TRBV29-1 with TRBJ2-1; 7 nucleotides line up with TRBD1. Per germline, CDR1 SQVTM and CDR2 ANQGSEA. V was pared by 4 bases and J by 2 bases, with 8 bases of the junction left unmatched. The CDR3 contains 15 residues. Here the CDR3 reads CSVVGNRGPYNEQFF. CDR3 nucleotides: TGCAGCGTTGTGGGAAACAGGGGCCCCTACAATGAGCAGTTCTTC.

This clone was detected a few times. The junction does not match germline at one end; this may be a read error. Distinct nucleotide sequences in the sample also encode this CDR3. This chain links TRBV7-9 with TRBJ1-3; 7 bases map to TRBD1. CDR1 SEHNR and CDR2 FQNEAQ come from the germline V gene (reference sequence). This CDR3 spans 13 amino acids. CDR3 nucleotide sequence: TGCGCCAGCAGACAACAGGGGGGAAACACCATATATTTT. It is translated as CASRQQGGNTIYF.

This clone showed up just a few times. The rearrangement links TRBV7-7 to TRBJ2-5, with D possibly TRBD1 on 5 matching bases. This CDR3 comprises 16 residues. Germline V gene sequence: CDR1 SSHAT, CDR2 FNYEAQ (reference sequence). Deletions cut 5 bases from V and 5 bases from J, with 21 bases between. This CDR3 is CASSPYIGQGTETQYF. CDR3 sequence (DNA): TGTGCCAGCAGCCCATACATTGGTCAGGGTACGGAGACCCAGTACTTC.

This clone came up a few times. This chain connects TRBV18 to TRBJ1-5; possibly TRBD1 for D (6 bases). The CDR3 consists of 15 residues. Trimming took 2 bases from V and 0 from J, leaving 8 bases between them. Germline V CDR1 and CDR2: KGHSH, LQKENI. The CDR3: CASSPDRSSNQPQHF. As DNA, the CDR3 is TGTGCCAGCTCACCAGACAGGTCTAGCAATCAGCCCCAGCATTTT.

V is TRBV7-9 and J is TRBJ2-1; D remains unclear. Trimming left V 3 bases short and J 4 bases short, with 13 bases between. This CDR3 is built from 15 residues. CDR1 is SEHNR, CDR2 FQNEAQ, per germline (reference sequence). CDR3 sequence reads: CASSFYHEVYNEQFF. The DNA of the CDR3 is TGTGCCAGCAGCTTTTATCATGAGGTGTACAATGAGCAGTTCTTC. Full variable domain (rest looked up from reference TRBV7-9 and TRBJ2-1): DTGVSQNPRHKITKRGQNVTFRCDPISEHNRLYWYRQTLGQGPEFLTYFQNEAQLEKSRLLSDRFSAERPKGSFSTLEIQRTEQGDSAMYLCASSFYHEVYNEQFFGPGTRLTVL.

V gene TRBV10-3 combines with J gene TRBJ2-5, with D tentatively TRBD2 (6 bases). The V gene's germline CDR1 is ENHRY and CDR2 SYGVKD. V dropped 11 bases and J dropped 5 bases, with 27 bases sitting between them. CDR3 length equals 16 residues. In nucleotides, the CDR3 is TGTGCCGACCAAACCATCATTGACAGCGGGCTTGAGACCCAGTACTTC. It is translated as CADQTIIDSGLETQYF.

DNA for the CDR3: TGTGCCAGCAGCTGGGGACTATCCACCGGGGAGCTGTTTTTT. Translating it yields CASSWGLSTGELFF. The chain couples TRBV5-5 to TRBJ2-2; 7 nucleotides agree with TRBD2. CDR3 length: 14 residues. The V gene end was trimmed by 3 bases and the J gene end by 4 bases; junction bases not matched to a gene: 3. In germline, CDR1 is SGHKS, CDR2 YYEKEE (reference sequence). The full variable domain, rest sourced from reference TRBV5-5 and TRBJ2-2, is DAGVTQSPTHLIKTRGQQVTLRCSPISGHKSVSWYQQVLGQGPQFIFQYYEKEERGRGNFPDRFSARQFPNYSSELNVNALLLGDSALYLCASSWGLSTGELFFGEGSRLTVL.

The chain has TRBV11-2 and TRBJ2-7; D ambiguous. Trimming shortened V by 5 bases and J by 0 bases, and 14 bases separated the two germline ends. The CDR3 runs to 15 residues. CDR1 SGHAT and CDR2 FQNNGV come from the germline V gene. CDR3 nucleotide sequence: TGTGCCAGCAGCCCTGCCCCAGGCAGCTCCTACGAGCAGTACTTC. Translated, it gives CASSPAPGSSYEQYF.

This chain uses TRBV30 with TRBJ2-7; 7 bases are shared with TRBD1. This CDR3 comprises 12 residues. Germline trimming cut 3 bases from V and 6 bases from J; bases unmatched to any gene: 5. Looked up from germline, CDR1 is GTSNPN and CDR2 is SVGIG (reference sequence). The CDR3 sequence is CAWRDRPFEQYF. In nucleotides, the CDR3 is TGTGCCTGGAGGGACAGGCCCTTCGAGCAGTACTTC.

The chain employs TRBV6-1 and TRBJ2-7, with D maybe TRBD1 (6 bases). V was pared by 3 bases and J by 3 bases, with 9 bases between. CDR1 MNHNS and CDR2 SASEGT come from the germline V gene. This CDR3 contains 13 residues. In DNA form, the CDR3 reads TGTGCCAGCAGTGACCAGACAGGCTACGAGCAGTACTTC. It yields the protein CASSDQTGYEQYF.